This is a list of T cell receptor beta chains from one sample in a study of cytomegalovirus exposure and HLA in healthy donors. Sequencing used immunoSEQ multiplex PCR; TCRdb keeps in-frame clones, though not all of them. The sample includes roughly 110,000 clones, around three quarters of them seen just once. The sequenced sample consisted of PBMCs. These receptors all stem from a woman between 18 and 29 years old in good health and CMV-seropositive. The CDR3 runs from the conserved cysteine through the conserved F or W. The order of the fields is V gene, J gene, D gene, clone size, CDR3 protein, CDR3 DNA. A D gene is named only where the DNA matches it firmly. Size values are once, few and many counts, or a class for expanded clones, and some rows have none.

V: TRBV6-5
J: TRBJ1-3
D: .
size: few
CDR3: CASRSSGNTIYF
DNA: TGTGCCAGCAGATCTTCTGGAAACACCATATATTTT

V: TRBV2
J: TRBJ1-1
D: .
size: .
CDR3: CASQGRGATGEAFF
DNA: TGTGCCAGCCAGGGGAGGGGGGCTACAGGCGAAGCTTTCTTT

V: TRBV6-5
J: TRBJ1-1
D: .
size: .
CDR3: CASSPLGMNTEAFF
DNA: TGTGCCAGCAGTCCCCTCGGGATGAACACTGAAGCTTTCTTT

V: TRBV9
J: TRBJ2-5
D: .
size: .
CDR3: CASSVDRWQETQYF
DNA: TGTGCCAGCAGCGTAGATCGGTGGCAAGAGACCCAGTACTTC

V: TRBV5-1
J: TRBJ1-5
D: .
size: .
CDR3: CASSREGGGGNQPQHF
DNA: TGCGCCAGCAGCCGGGAGGGGGGGGGCGGCAATCAGCCCCAGCATTTT

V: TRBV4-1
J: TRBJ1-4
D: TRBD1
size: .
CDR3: CASRTAGGLEKLFF
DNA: TGCGCCAGCAGAACCGCAGGGGGTTTGGAAAAACTGTTTTTT

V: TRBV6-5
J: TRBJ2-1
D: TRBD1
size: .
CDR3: CASSLGTEYNEQFF
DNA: TGTGCCAGCAGCCTCGGGACAGAGTACAATGAGCAGTTCTTC

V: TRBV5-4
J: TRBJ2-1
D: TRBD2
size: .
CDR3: CASSFLAVYNEQFF
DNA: TGTGCCAGCAGCTTTCTAGCGGTTTACAATGAGCAGTTCTTC

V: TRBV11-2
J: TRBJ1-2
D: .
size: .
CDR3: CASSQFGGYTF
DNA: TGTGCCAGCAGCCAATTTGGCGGCTACACCTTC

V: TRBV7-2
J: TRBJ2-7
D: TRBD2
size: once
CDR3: CASSRKGLAGGPAYEQYF
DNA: TGTGCCAGCAGCCGAAAGGGACTAGCGGGAGGACCCGCCTACGAGCAGTACTTC

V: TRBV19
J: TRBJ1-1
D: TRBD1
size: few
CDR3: CASSIDPPKQGAVVEAFF
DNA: TGTGCCAGTAGTATAGATCCCCCCAAACAGGGGGCAGTTGTTGAAGCTTTCTTT

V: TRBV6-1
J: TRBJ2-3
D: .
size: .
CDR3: CASSQAVSGTDTQYF
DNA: TGTGCCAGCAGTCAAGCGGTCTCAGGCACAGATACGCAGTATTTT

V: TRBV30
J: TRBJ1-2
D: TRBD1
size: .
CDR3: CAGDRLTYGYTF
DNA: TGTGCCGGGGACAGGCTGACCTATGGCTACACCTTC

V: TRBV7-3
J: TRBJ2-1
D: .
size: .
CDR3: CASSSIFENEQFF
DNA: TGTGCCAGCAGTTCTATATTCGAGAATGAGCAGTTCTTC

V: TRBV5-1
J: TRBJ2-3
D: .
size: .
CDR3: CASSETDTQYF
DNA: TGCGCCAGCAGCGAGACAGATACGCAGTATTTT

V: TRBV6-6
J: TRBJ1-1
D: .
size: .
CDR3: CASSHINTEAFF
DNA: TGTGCCAGCAGTCACATAAACACTGAAGCTTTCTTT

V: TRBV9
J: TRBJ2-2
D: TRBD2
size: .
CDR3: CASSGLEPGLADLNTGELFF
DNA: TGTGCCAGCAGCGGACTCGAACCGGGACTAGCGGACCTAAACACCGGGGAGCTGTTTTTT

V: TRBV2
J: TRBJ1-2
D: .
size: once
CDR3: CASRGREAAGYTF
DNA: TGTGCCAGCAGGGGCCGGGAGGCTGCTGGCTACACCTTC

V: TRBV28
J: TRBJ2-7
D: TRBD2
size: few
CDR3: CASSSLTSGGYEQYF
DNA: TGTGCCAGCAGTTCCTTGACTAGCGGGGGCTACGAGCAGTACTTC

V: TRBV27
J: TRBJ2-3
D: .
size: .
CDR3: CASSLERLRDTQYF
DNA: TGTGCCAGCAGTTTAGAGAGGCTCCGCGATACGCAGTATTTT

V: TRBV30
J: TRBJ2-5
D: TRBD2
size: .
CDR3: CAWSAGLAGGETQYF
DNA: TGTGCCTGGAGTGCGGGACTAGCGGGAGGAGAGACCCAGTACTTC

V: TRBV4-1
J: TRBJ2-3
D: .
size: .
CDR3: CASSQRAGTRTDTQYF
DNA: TGCGCCAGCAGCCAAAGGGCGGGAACTCGCACAGATACGCAGTATTTT

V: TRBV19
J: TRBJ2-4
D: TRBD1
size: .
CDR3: CASSKMGTGKNIQYF
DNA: TGTGCCAGTAGTAAAATGGGGACAGGGAAAAACATTCAGTACTTC

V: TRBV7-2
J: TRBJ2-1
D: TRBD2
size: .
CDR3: CASSLELAGFVNEQFF
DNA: TGTGCCAGCAGCTTAGAACTAGCGGGGTTCGTCAATGAGCAGTTCTTC

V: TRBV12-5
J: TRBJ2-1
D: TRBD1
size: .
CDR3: CASGTGTGYNEQFF
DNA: TGTGCTAGTGGTACCGGGACAGGATACAATGAGCAGTTCTTC

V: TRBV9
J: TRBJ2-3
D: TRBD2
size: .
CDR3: CASSARGLAGHTDTQYF
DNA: TGTGCCAGCAGCGCCCGGGGACTAGCGGGCCATACAGATACGCAGTATTTT

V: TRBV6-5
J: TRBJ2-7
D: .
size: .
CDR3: CASSYRHTRAYEQYF
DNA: TGTGCCAGCAGTTACAGGCACACCCGGGCCTACGAGCAGTACTTC

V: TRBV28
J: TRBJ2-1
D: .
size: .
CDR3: CASSLSGGYNEQFF
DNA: TGTGCCAGCAGTTTGTCCGGCGGCTACAATGAGCAGTTCTTC

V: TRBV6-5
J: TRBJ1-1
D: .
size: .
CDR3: CASSYLGNTEAFF
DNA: TGTGCCAGCAGTTACCTAGGGAACACTGAAGCTTTCTTT

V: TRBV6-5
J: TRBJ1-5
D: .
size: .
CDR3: CASSYSGAQPQHF
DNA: TGTGCCAGCAGTTACTCGGGGGCACAGCCCCAGCATTTT

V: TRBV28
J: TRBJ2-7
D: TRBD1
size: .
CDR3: CASSFDLTGSSYEQYF
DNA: TGTGCCAGCAGTTTCGACTTGACAGGGAGCTCCTACGAGCAGTACTTC

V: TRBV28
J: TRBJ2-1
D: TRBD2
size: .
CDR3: CASEGEREGTLF
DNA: TGTGCCAGCGAAGGTGAGCGGGAGGGGACCCTCTTC

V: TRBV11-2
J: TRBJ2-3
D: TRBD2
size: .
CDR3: CASSPSALAGTDTQYF
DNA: TGTGCCAGCAGCCCTAGTGCACTAGCGGGCACAGATACGCAGTATTTT

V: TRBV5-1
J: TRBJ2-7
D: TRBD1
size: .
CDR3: CASSLRTGGDEQYF
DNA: TGCGCCAGCAGCCTCAGGACAGGGGGCGACGAGCAGTACTTC

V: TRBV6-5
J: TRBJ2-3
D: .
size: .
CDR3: CASSYVSTDTQYF
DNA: TGTGCCAGCAGTTACGTATCCACAGATACGCAGTATTTT

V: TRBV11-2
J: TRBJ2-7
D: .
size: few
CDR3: CASSPTGAGREQYF
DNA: TGTGCCAGCAGCCCCACCGGGGCGGGGAGAGAGCAGTACTTC

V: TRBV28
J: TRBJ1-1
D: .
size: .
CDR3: CASSGTRTGYSEAFF
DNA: TGTGCCAGCAGTGGCACCCGAACAGGGTACTCTGAAGCTTTCTTT

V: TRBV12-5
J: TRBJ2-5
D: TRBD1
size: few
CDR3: CASGPRDRASGAQYF
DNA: TGTGCTAGTGGTCCCCGAGACAGGGCCAGTGGGGCCCAGTACTTC